The clone carrying this T cell receptor (beta chain) was counted a few times. This specimen comes from a study of T cells after yellow fever vaccination. Study in general: When fractions had low cell numbers, they were prepared with SMART-Seq v4 Ultra Low Input.

The CDR3 covers 14 residues. V was shortened by 5 bases and J by 0 bases, with 11 bases between the two germline ends. TCR cDNA, made by 5'RACE template switching, carried an added universal primer site and UMIs. TCRdb re-analysed the 5' RACE reads in MiXCR, keeping a single row per CDR3 protein. The repertoire has about 330,000 distinct CDR3 sequences, about 4% of them found once; the top ten carry under 30%. J is TRBJ2-7 and V is TRBV12-3 or TRBV12-4; a weak D match, TRBD2 (6 bases). The receptor was derived from a man aged 18 to 35 who received the YFV17D yellow fever vaccine. The sample consisted of PBMCs, taken 5 days after the yellow fever booster vaccination. The CDR3 loop reads CASSGGLLSYEQYF. The DNA of the CDR3 is TGTGCCAGCAGTGGAGGACTACTCTCCTACGAGCAGTACTTC.